This paragraph covers one T cell receptor beta chain sequence. The germline V gene encodes CDR1 MGHRA and CDR2 YSYEKL. Trimming cost V 0 bases and J 8 bases, with 13 bases left between them. This CDR3 contains 15 residues. This sample is part of a study of blood T cell repertoires in COVID-19. Using immunoSEQ multiplex PCR, the repertoire was profiled, and TCRdb retains in-frame clones only, with some absent. The sample contains some 360,000 clones, roughly nine tenths of which appear only once. The TCR originated in a woman aged 60-75 years with COVID-19, enrolled during active disease. Sequencing was performed on peripheral blood. The V call is TRBV4-1, the J call TRBJ1-4, with TRBD1 as a possible D gene (5 bases). CDR3 nucleotides: TGCGCCAGCAGCCAAGAGGGGGGGAAAGGGGAAAAACTGTTTTTT. Translated: CASSQEGGKGEKLFF.